This T cell receptor beta chain appears in the sequencing data of a study of T-cell reconstitution after alpha-beta-depleted transplantation in children. Preparation of the TCRbeta library involved a method that used unique molecular identifiers. One entry per CDR3 protein results from TCRdb running MiXCR on the PCR reads. The sample contains a few hundred thousand distinct CDR3 sequences, 18% of which appear only once. Unmatched junction bases numbered 10, after V lost 5 bases and J lost 6 bases. Per the germline V gene, CDR1 is MDHEN and CDR2 is SYDVKM. There are 15 residues in the CDR3. The material was PBMCs from the stem cell graft donor, obtained from the stem cell graft. The rearrangement uses TRBV28 and TRBJ2-1; the match to TRBD2 covers 7 bases. The sequence was obtained from a human donor who donated a stem cell graft to a child with acute lymphoblastic leukemia. For the CDR3, the DNA is TGTGCCAGCAGTCTAAGCGGGATCTTCGGCAATGAGCAGTTCTTC. Translation gives CASSLSGIFGNEQFF.